This entry features one T cell receptor (beta chain) sequence. Its target is unknown. The sample originates from a study of cytomegalovirus exposure and HLA in healthy donors. Overall study: Researchers previously reported finding 100 million or so unique TCR beta sequences from about 200 million T cells. General study results and limits: In a later analysis, 16,951 TCR beta sequences were associated with HLA alleles at 0.05 false discovery rate. Most of the TCR beta V segments (in an earlier analysis) were productive either about 87% or about 30% of the time. What TCR beta sequences reportedly achieved was accurate prediction of HLA-A and HLA-B alleles in most subjects.

This PCR relied on a set of 60 Vbeta primers and 13 Jbeta primers. Assay used: immunoSEQ multiplex PCR; TCRdb lists only in-frame clones, some missing. The sample carries around 150,000 clones, 79% recorded once. Trimming removed 0 bases at V and 8 bases at J, with 7 bases between. The germline gives CDR1 LGHNA, CDR2 YNFKEQ. This CDR3 has 12 residues. This clonotype originated in a male donor in good health and CMV-seronegative. The chain employs TRBV4-2 and TRBJ1-2; D is possibly TRBD1 (5 bases). Sequencing was carried out using PBMCs. The CDR3 sequence: CASSQDSGGYTF. CDR3 sequence (DNA): TGTGCCAGCAGCCAAGATTCAGGGGGCTACACCTTC.